The present T cell receptor beta chain was sequenced within a study of cytomegalovirus exposure and HLA in healthy donors. Study-wide results and caveats: The authors later linked a missense DCLRE1C variant to TCR beta V- and J-gene trimming.

This clone has a handful of counts. What it binds is unknown. The junction differs from germline at one of its ends, possibly a read error. A multiplex PCR was run with 60 Vbeta primers and 13 Jbeta primers. Some clones are missing from TCRdb's copy, which holds only in-frame ones; the method was immunoSEQ multiplex PCR. The sample lists about 63,000 clones; approximately 73% were seen once. This CDR3 is 15 amino acids long. CDR1 is SSHAT, CDR2 FNYEAQ, per germline (reference sequence). At the time of sampling, donors were nominally healthy, though unrecorded immune exposures were likely. The sequence derives from a man in his fifties in good health and CMV-seronegative. The gene calls are TRBV7-7 and TRBJ2-2; weak D call: TRBD1 (6 bases). The specimen sequenced was PBMCs. The CDR3 region has the DNA TGTGCTAGCAGCTTACAACAGGGTAACACCGGGGAGCTGTTTTTT. Its translation is CASSLQQGNTGELFF. Combining the CDR3 with reference TRBV7-7 and TRBJ2-2 gives the whole variable domain GAGVSQSPRYKVTKRGQDVTLRCDPISSHATLYWYQQALGQGPEFLTYFNYEAQPDKSGLPSDRFSAERPEGSISTLTIQRTEQRDSAMYRCASSLQQGNTGELFFGEGSRLTVL.